This T cell receptor beta chain emerged from a study of cytomegalovirus exposure and HLA in healthy donors. CDR3 length: 12 residues. Trimming pared 7 bases from V and 8 bases from J, leaving 14 bases between. Germline values: CDR1 MNHEY, CDR2 SVGAGI. Researchers ran the PCR with 60 Vbeta and 13 Jbeta primers. The method was immunoSEQ multiplex PCR; TCRdb's version includes in-frame clones alone and lacks a portion of them. The table records 150,000 to 200,000 clones, roughly three quarters of them present only once. The origin of this receptor is a man aged 40-49 years in good health and CMV-seropositive. This rearrangement joins TRBV6-5 to TRBJ1-2, with a possible D match to TRBD1 (5 bases). Sample: PBMCs. CDR3 nucleotide sequence: TGTGCCAGCAATTCCGGGGGGGGAGGCTACACCTTC. The encoded protein is CASNSGGGGYTF.